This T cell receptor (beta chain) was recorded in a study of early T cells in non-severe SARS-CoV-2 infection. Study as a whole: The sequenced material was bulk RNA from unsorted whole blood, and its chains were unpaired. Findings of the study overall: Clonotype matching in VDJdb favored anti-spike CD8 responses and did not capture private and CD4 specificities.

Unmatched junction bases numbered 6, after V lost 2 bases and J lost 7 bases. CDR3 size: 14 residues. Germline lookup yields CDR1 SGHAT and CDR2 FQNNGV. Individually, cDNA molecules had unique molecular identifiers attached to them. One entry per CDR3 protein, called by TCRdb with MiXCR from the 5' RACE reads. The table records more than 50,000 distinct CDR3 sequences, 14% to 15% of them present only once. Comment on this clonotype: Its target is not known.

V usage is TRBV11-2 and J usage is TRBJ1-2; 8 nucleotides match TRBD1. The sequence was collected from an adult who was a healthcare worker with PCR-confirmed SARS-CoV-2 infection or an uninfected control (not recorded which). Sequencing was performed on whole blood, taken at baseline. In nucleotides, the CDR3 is TGTGCCAGCAGCTTATACGGACAGGGATCTGGCTACACCTTC. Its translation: CASSLYGQGSGYTF. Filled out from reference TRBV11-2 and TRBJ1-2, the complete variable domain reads EAGVAQSPRYKIIEKRQSVAFWCNPISGHATLYWYQQILGQGPKLLIQFQNNGVVDDSQLPKDRFSAERLKGVDSTLKIQPAKLEDSAVYLCASSLYGQGSGYTFGSGTRLTVV.